This TCR beta chain was recorded in a study of tumor-infiltrating lymphocytes in primary liver carcinoma. Turning to the study itself: Lesions, classed as T1-T3 N0M0, spanned about 4 to 11 cm across. Study results and caveats: Reduced overlap was seen in tumor-adjacent and tumor-blood pairs versus tumor region pairs. The difference in top-250-clone fraction between tumors and blood was significant, favoring tumors (p = 0.039).

Unsorted whole blood served as the source of blood RNA, and germline DNA was extracted as well. There were only treatment-naive patients, all with chronic HBV infection. Total RNA amounting to around 540 ng was the source from which TCR beta cDNA was made with a constant-region primer. Libraries of TCR beta came from three nested multiplex PCR rounds with slightly modified ARM-PCR. TCRdb analysed the multiplex PCR reads with MiXCR anew, one entry per CDR3 protein. The repertoire includes about 310,000 distinct CDR3 sequences, about 60% of them detected once, and 9% to 10% sits in the top ten. This clonotype was recorded many times. What it binds is unknown. Sequencing was done on a sample of peripheral blood. The sequence was obtained from a man aged 35 to 55 with primary liver carcinoma and hepatitis B virus infection.

The CDR3 is CSVGQSGNQPQHF. The CDR3 bases are TGCAGCGTTGGACAGTCGGGCAATCAGCCCCAGCATTTT. The chain carries TRBV29-1 and TRBJ1-5; D perhaps matches TRBD1 (5 bases). In germline, CDR1 is SQVTM, CDR2 ANQGSEA. Trimming left V 4 bases short and J 2 bases short, with 9 bases between. This CDR3 contains 13 residues.